This TCR beta chain was documented in a study of Graves' ophthalmopathy and Graves' hyperthyroidism. Study in general: Peripheral blood samples were taken at initial diagnosis, before any treatment. Whole-study findings and limits: Ophthalmopathy was separated from stable hyperthyroidism by a 13-signature model with 87.88% sensitivity and around 84% specificity. Blood contained most expanded thyroid clonotypes exceeding 0.001 frequency.

The PBMCs used were ones drawn from about 9.7 ml of fresh peripheral blood. From RNA, the CDR3 regions of TCR beta chains were amplified and sequenced. The authors performed first-round RT-PCR with HTBI primers and then a second-round multiplex PCR. TCRdb re-called the multiplex PCR reads with MiXCR, one entry per CDR3 protein. This table holds 340,000 or so distinct CDR3 sequences, about 17% found once. This clonotype was counted many times. Its antigen is currently unknown. This CDR3 comprises 15 residues. The V gene lost 8 bases and the J gene lost 4 bases, with 21 bases spanning the gap. Germline CDR1 reads MNHNS; CDR2 reads SASEGT.

The chain recombines TRBV6-1 with TRBJ2-7; D might be TRBD2 (6 bases). This TCR came from an adult man with Graves' ophthalmopathy. Sequencing was done on a sample of peripheral blood. CDR3 residues: CASANPAGPLYEQYF. The CDR3 DNA reads TGTGCCAGCGCAAACCCAGCGGGCCCCTTGTACGAGCAGTACTTC.